A single sample gave rise to the 8 T cell receptor beta chains below, sequenced in a study of T cell repertoires in cytomegalovirus infection. From the reads, TCRdb called clonotypes with MiXCR, one entry per CDR3 protein. The sample consists of some 230,000 distinct CDR3 sequences, approximately 22% of them appearing once. Sample: CD8+ T cells from PBMCs. The source is a human donor in good health (CMV status not recorded). Some clones in this sample may be carry-over from other donors' samples.

This clonotype was counted many times. V and J are TRBV5-4 and TRBJ2-2, with 12 bases aligning to TRBD2. Unmatched junction bases numbered 6, after V lost 3 bases and J lost 6 bases. This CDR3 is built from 16 residues. Germline CDR1 reads SGHNT; CDR2 reads YYREEE (reference sequence). The CDR3 nucleotides read TGTGCCAGCAGCTCCGGACTAGCGGGGAGGGCCGGGGAGCTGTTTTTT. Translating gives CASSSGLAGRAGELFF.

This clonotype came up a few times. The chain has TRBV10-3 and TRBJ2-7; D gene unclear. CDR1 ENHRY and CDR2 SYGVKD come from the germline V gene. CDR3 length equals 15 residues. The V and J ends lost 0 bases and 0 bases respectively, with 9 bases between them. The CDR3 here is CAISESTRNSYEQYF. Written as DNA, the CDR3 is TGTGCCATCAGTGAGTCGACTCGTAACTCCTACGAGCAGTACTTC.

This clonotype was found a few times. The chain combines TRBV28 with TRBJ1-1, with TRBD1 matching 7 bases. The V gene end was trimmed by 3 bases and the J gene end by 8 bases; junction bases not matched to a gene: 3. The CDR3 is 12 amino acids. CDR1 and CDR2 from the germline V gene are MDHEN and SYDVKM. The CDR3 here is CASSFQGGEAFF. The CDR3 nucleotides are TGTGCCAGCAGTTTTCAGGGGGGGGAAGCTTTCTTT.

On this clonotype: This may arise from a read error, as a much more abundant clone is one base away. The rearrangement uses TRBV28 and TRBJ2-7, with TRBD1 matching over 8 bases. Germline-derived CDR1 and CDR2 are MDHEN and SYDVKM. CDR3 length equals 15 residues. CDR3 protein: CANSRDRISSYEQYF. The CDR3 DNA reads TGTGCCAACAGTAGGGACAGGATAAGCTCCTACGAGCAGTACTTC.

This clonotype was counted between two and nine times. The chain has TRBV5-1 and TRBJ1-1; no firm D call. This CDR3 is 12 amino acids long. The V and J ends lost 1 base and 5 bases respectively, with 6 bases between them. Germline V lookup: CDR1 SGHRS, CDR2 YFSETQ. The CDR3 coding sequence is TGCGCCAGCAGCTTGACGGCGACTGAAGCTTTCTTT. It translates to CASSLTATEAFF.

This chain links TRBV28 with TRBJ2-7, with D perhaps TRBD1 (6 bases). V was cut by 6 bases and J by 2 bases, with 11 bases left in between. The CDR3 contains 13 residues. In germline, CDR1 is MDHEN, CDR2 SYDVKM. The CDR3 nucleotides are TGTGCCAGCAGCCGCACAGGGACCTACGAGCAGTACTTC. Amino acids: CASSRTGTYEQYF.

The chain has TRBV7-6 and TRBJ1-4; D remains ambiguous. The germline V and J ends were trimmed by 3 bases and 5 bases, with 13 bases remaining between them. In germline, CDR1 is SGHVS, CDR2 FNYEAQ. The CDR3 covers 15 residues. The CDR3 bases are TGTGCCAGCAGCTTCTGGATAGGCCGAAATGAAAAACTGTTTTTT. Residues: CASSFWIGRNEKLFF.

Worth noting for this clonotype: A much larger clone lies a single base off, so this may be a read error. The CDR3 nucleotides read TGCAGCGTTGACTGGGGCTCCTACGTGCAGTACTTC. Protein: CSVDWGSYVQYF. The J gene is TRBJ2-7, the V gene TRBV29-1; TRBD1 is a possible D gene (5 bases). This CDR3 comprises 12 residues. In germline, CDR1 is SQVTM, CDR2 ANQGSEA.